This entry lists 24 T cell receptor beta chains sequenced from one sample in a study of cytomegalovirus exposure and HLA in healthy donors. Both 60 Vbeta primers and 13 Jbeta primers went into the PCR. Profiling relied on immunoSEQ multiplex PCR, and the TCRdb table lists in-frame clones only, not all of them. The sample carries about 200,000 clones, roughly 80% recorded once. The sequenced material came from PBMCs. These receptors all stem from a male donor in good health and CMV-seropositive.

The CDR3 DNA follows: TGCGCCAGCAGCATCCTGGGAGAAGTAGCTTACGAGCAGTACTTC. Residues: CASSILGEVAYEQYF. J is TRBJ2-5 and V is TRBV5-1; perhaps TRBD2 as D (5 bases). With the DNA end fitting TRBJ2-7 better, the J assignment may be wrong. Per germline, CDR1 SGHRS and CDR2 YFSETQ. The CDR3 contains 15 residues.

The chain uses TRBV21-1 and TRBJ2-1; the D segment call TRBD2 is taken from the table without a DNA check. TRBV21-1 is flagged as a pseudogene. This CDR3 is built from 18 residues. The CDR3 nucleotides are TGTGCCAGCAGCAAAAGAGTCATGAGGCGGGAGGGAGGCAATGAGCAGTTCTTC. Its translation: CASSKRVMRREGGNEQFF.

The chain links TRBV6-5 to TRBJ1-1; no firm D call. Per germline, CDR1 MNHEY and CDR2 SVGAGI. Trimming took 5 bases from V and 0 from J, leaving 13 bases between them. The CDR3 is made up of 15 amino acids. CDR3 protein: CASSAPSDMNTEAFF. Written as DNA, the CDR3 is TGTGCCAGCAGTGCTCCCTCCGACATGAACACTGAAGCTTTCTTT.

The chain links TRBV11-2 to TRBJ2-2, with D maybe TRBD1 (6 bases). Trimming removed 4 bases at V and 2 bases at J, with 20 bases between. The CDR3 is made up of 18 amino acids. Germline V lookup: CDR1 SGHAT, CDR2 FQNNGV. CDR3 loop: CASSSPARTVLNTGELFF. CDR3 DNA: TGTGCCAGCAGCTCCCCGGCCCGGACAGTTTTAAACACCGGGGAGCTGTTTTTT.

CDR3 sequence (DNA): TGTGCCAGCAGGAGGGGGCGGGAATTGGCTTTCTTT. Its protein is CASRRGRELAFF. This chain uses TRBV6-5 with TRBJ1-1, with TRBD1 matching 7 bases. After removal of 6 bases from V and 11 bases from J, the junction contained 9 bases not matched to a gene. Germline V gives CDR1 MNHEY, CDR2 SVGAGI. This CDR3 is 12 amino acids long.

This clone has just one count. The conserved phenylalanine or tryptophan normally closing the CDR3 is absent here, so this likely arose from a read error. The V gene is TRBV5-1, the J gene TRBJ1-1; unclear D gene. Trimming cost V 4 bases and J 1 base, with 11 bases left between them. Germline V gene sequence: CDR1 SGHRS, CDR2 YFSETQ. The CDR3 is 14 residues long. The DNA of the CDR3 is TGCGCCAGCAGCCCGACGAGGAGGAACACTGAAGCTTTCGTT. Translating gives CASSPTRRNTEAFV.

V is TRBV7-8 and J is TRBJ1-3; 7 nucleotides match TRBD1. The V segment lost 2 bases and the J segment 0 bases; nucleotides outside the gene matches: 7. The CDR3 totals 17 residues. CDR1 SGHVS and CDR2 FQNEAQ come from the germline V gene. CDR3 region: CASSLRYQGGSGNTIYF. The CDR3 nucleotides are TGTGCCAGCAGCTTACGGTATCAGGGGGGCTCTGGAAACACCATATATTTT.

This chain joins TRBV6-5 and TRBJ1-3; TRBD1 aligns across 7 bases. Trimming cost V 6 bases and J 6 bases; bases outside gene matches: 8. From germline, CDR1 is MNHEY and CDR2 SVGAGI. The CDR3 is 14 amino acids. The CDR3 protein is CASSYRDSPNTIYF. The CDR3 nucleotides are TGTGCCAGCAGCTACCGGGACAGTCCAAACACCATATATTTT.

This clone was observed a handful of times. The chain links TRBV6-5 to TRBJ2-7; the D is unclear. This CDR3 is built from 12 residues. Trimming left V 4 bases short and J 1 base short, with 5 bases between. The germline CDR1 and CDR2 sequences are MNHEY and SVGAGI. CDR3 sequence (DNA): TGTGCCAGCAGTTCCCAATCCTACGAGCAGTACTTC. Translation: CASSSQSYEQYF.

V usage is TRBV4-3 and J usage is TRBJ2-3; the D gene is possibly TRBD1 (5 bases). The CDR3 consists of 15 residues. V was pared by 0 bases and J by 5 bases, with 12 bases between. The germline V gene has CDR1 LGHNA and CDR2 YSLEER. This chain's CDR3 is CASSQEWGQGDTQYF. The DNA for the CDR3 is TGCGCCAGCAGCCAAGAGTGGGGTCAGGGAGATACGCAGTATTTT.

The chain combines TRBV5-1 with TRBJ2-1; TRBD1 might be the D (5 bases). Germline assignment: CDR1 SGHRS and CDR2 YFSETQ. The CDR3 is 17 amino acids. V lost 0 bases and J lost 0, with 13 bases in between. CDR3 sequence: CASSLGPDKTSYNEQFF. CDR3 bases: TGCGCCAGCAGCTTGGGACCGGACAAAACCTCCTACAATGAGCAGTTCTTC.

Note on this clone: The final CDR3 position lacks the conserved phenylalanine or tryptophan, pointing to a likely read error. V is TRBV27 and J is TRBJ1-2, with no clear D. The germline V gene encodes CDR1 MNHEY and CDR2 SMNVEV (reference sequence). This CDR3 is built from 14 residues. The V end lost 3 bases, the J end lost 1 base, and 9 bases lay between the germline ends. This chain's CDR3 is CASSFSQSNYGYTL. The CDR3 coding sequence is TGTGCCAGCAGTTTTTCGCAGAGTAACTATGGCTACACCCTC.

The chain employs TRBV9 and TRBJ1-1, with 8 bases aligning to TRBD1. V shed 3 bases, J shed 4 bases, and the junction held 8 bases outside the gene matches. CDR3 length: 15 amino acids. Germline V CDR1 and CDR2: SGDLS, YYNGEE. The CDR3 sequence is CASSAVTGTGTEAFF. Written as DNA, the CDR3 is TGTGCCAGCAGCGCTGTAACCGGGACAGGCACTGAAGCTTTCTTT.

As DNA, the CDR3 is TGTGCCAGCAGTGAAGCCGGGACTAGCACAGATACGCAGTATTTT. Encoded protein: CASSEAGTSTDTQYF. The rearrangement links TRBV6-4 to TRBJ2-3; weak D call: TRBD2 (6 bases). The CDR3 spans 15 residues. With 3 bases removed from V and 0 bases from J, the gap between germline ends came to 10 bases. CDR1 and CDR2 from the germline V gene are MRHNA and SNTAGT.

This clone has just a few counts. V and J are TRBV6-1 and TRBJ1-1; the D is unclear. Germline lookup yields CDR1 MNHNS and CDR2 SASEGT. Trimming pared 7 bases from V and 0 bases from J, leaving 9 bases between. The CDR3 is made up of 13 amino acids. The CDR3 nucleotides read TGTGCCAGCACAGATAACATGAACACTGAAGCTTTCTTT. Its translation: CASTDNMNTEAFF.

This rearrangement joins TRBV6-5 to TRBJ1-2, with D possibly matching TRBD1 (5 bases). This CDR3 comprises 12 residues. The V and J ends lost 5 bases and 3 bases respectively, with 7 bases between them. Germline-derived CDR1 and CDR2 are MNHEY and SVGAGI. The CDR3 loop is CASSDSYYGYTF. The CDR3 DNA sequence: TGTGCCAGCAGTGACAGCTACTATGGCTACACCTTC.

The CDR3 region has the DNA TGCGCCAGCAGTGATACAGGGGGTACCACTGAAGCTTTCTTT. This sequence encodes CASSDTGGTTEAFF. The chain links TRBV5-1 to TRBJ1-1; 8 positions agree with TRBD1. From germline, CDR1 is SGHRS and CDR2 YFSETQ. This CDR3 is built from 14 residues. The ends lost 5 bases at V and 4 bases at J; junction bases unmatched: 7.

This chain links TRBV4-2 with TRBJ2-1; possibly TRBD1 for D (6 bases). The CDR3 has 17 amino acids. The V end was cut by 0 bases, the J end by 4 bases, with 16 bases between. CDR1 is LGHNA and CDR2 is YNFKEQ in the germline V gene. CDR3 DNA: TGTGCCAGCAGCCAAGATCCCACAGGGTGGGAATACAATGAGCAGTTCTTC. Encoded protein: CASSQDPTGWEYNEQFF.

This chain uses TRBV15 with TRBJ1-1, with D unresolved. CDR1 and CDR2 (germline): LNHNV, YYDKDF (reference sequence). V lost 5 bases to trimming and J lost 3 bases, with 7 bases between them. This CDR3 has 12 amino acids. This chain's CDR3 is CATSEMDTEAFF. DNA of the CDR3: TGTGCCACCAGCGAGATGGACACTGAAGCTTTCTTT.

This clone was recorded once. The rearrangement joins TRBV20-1 to TRBJ2-1; 10 bases fit TRBD2. With V trimmed by 7 bases and J by 8 bases, 2 bases remained unmatched. There are 11 residues in the CDR3. CDR1 is DFQATT and CDR2 is SNEGSKA in the germline V gene (reference sequence). CDR3 sequence reads: CSESGGDEQFF. In nucleotides, the CDR3 is TGCAGTGAGAGCGGGGGGGATGAGCAGTTCTTC.

As DNA, the CDR3 is TGTGCCAGCAAAGCAGGTTATAATGAAAAACTGTTTTTT. As protein: CASKAGYNEKLFF. V gene TRBV27 combines with J gene TRBJ1-4; D gene ambiguous. V was pared by 7 bases and J by 4 bases, with 10 bases between. The CDR3 spans 13 residues. CDR1 and CDR2 (germline): MNHEY, SMNVEV (reference sequence).

The gene calls are TRBV7-2 and TRBJ1-1, with D unclear. Germline V gene data show CDR1 as SGHTA and CDR2 as FQGNSA. The CDR3 runs to 14 residues. Trimming took off 6 bases at V and 2 bases at J, with 13 bases between the two ends. CDR3 DNA: TGTGCCAGCAGAGCCACCGGGAGAAACACTGAAGCTTTCTTT. This encodes CASRATGRNTEAFF. The entire variable domain, with the rest obtained from reference TRBV7-2 and TRBJ1-1, is as follows: GAGVSQSPSNKVTEKGKDVELRCDPISGHTALYWYRQSLGQGLEFLIYFQGNSAPDKSGLPSDRFSAERTGGSVSTLTIQRTQQEDSAVYLCASRATGRNTEAFFGQGTRLTVV.

The chain is built from TRBV29-1 and TRBJ1-5; TRBD1 is a possible D gene (5 bases). This CDR3 region has 13 residues. Germline CDR1 reads SQVTM; CDR2 reads ANQGSEA. The germline V and J ends were trimmed by 7 bases and 0 bases, with 10 bases remaining between them. CDR3 sequence (DNA): TGCAGCGCCGGGGGGAATAGCAATCAGCCCCAGCATTTT. Its translation: CSAGGNSNQPQHF.

This clone has just a few counts. This rearrangement joins TRBV7-9 to TRBJ2-3; 8 bases map to TRBD2. CDR1 and CDR2 (germline): SEHNR, FQNEAQ (reference sequence). V was pared by 4 bases and J by 7 bases, with 10 bases of the junction left unmatched. CDR3 length equals 15 residues. The CDR3, as DNA: TGTGCCAGCAGCTGGTTAGCGGGGCAACCTCATACGCAGTATTTT. The encoded protein is CASSWLAGQPHTQYF.